This T cell receptor (beta chain) was obtained from a study of Tregs in tolerant kidney transplant recipients. Study in general: The nonmyeloablative bone marrow transplants came from related graft donors, with transient mixed chimerism. Study-level findings and limits: Tregs expanded with activated donor B cells seemed most donor-specific.

The assay was immunoSEQ multiplex PCR, and TCRdb's table has in-frame clones only and misses some. The sample contains under 14,000 clones, approximately 89% of which appear only once. In regard to this clone: Its antigen is not known.

This sequence originates from a human patient who received a combined kidney and bone marrow transplant. This sample comprised Tregs from blood cultured with allogeneic cells, obtained before the transplant.

The CDR3 region has the DNA TGTGCCAGCGGACCGACAGGACAAATTGGCTACACCTTC. It codes for CASGPTGQIGYTF. The rearrangement uses TRBV6-1 and TRBJ1-2; D is perhaps TRBD1 (6 bases). This CDR3 comprises 13 residues. CDR1 is MNHNS, CDR2 SASEGT, per germline. Trimming shortened V by 8 bases and J by 7 bases, and 17 bases separated the two germline ends.